This T cell receptor beta chain was sequenced for a study of blood T cell repertoires in COVID-19. Study-wide context: Sites across the United States, Italy and Spain contributed samples from acute and convalescent COVID-19. PBMCs, B-cell-depleted T cells, or T cells provided the cDNA or gDNA that made up the material.

The method was immunoSEQ multiplex PCR; TCRdb's version includes in-frame clones alone and lacks a portion of them. The sample shows more than 150,000 clones, roughly 85% of them seen only once. Germline assignment: CDR1 SGHVS and CDR2 FQNEAQ. The V end lost 1 base, the J end lost 0 bases, and 7 bases lay between the germline ends. The CDR3 length is 15 residues. The TCR sequence derives from a man aged 60 to 69 with acute or convalescent COVID-19. Sequenced material: peripheral blood. The chain carries TRBV7-8 and TRBJ2-1; D possibly corresponds to TRBD2 (6 bases). CDR3 region: CASSLEEGSYNEQFF. CDR3 DNA: TGTGCCAGCAGCTTAGAGGAGGGCTCCTACAATGAGCAGTTCTTC.